This section outlines one T cell receptor beta chain sequence together with its context. Antigen unknown. This CDR3 region has 15 residues. Between the trimmed V and J ends, which lost 9 bases and 4 bases, there was a span of 21 bases. The germline V gene has CDR1 SNHLY and CDR2 FYNNEI. TCRdb independently ran MiXCR on the reads; one entry per CDR3 protein. The sample has 450,000 to 650,000 distinct CDR3 sequences; over 35% are singletons. The sample belongs to a study of T cell repertoires in cytomegalovirus infection. Study information: Recently identified HLA-C-restricted CMV epitopes were among the peptides used. Indications came from public TCR beta signatures; they pointed to CMV infection and to a matching HLA type. Study findings and constraints: The ex vivo response showed dominance by HLA-C-restricted CMV-specific TCR beta clonotypes. The study identified carriers of CMV plus the relevant HLA from cumulative public TCR beta family frequency.

This sample comprised cultured PBMCs, obtained from culture after CMV antigen stimulation. The chain couples TRBV2 to TRBJ1-2; D may be TRBD1 (5 bases). This TCR was sampled from a human donor in good health (CMV status not recorded). Some clones in this sample may be carry-over from other donors' samples. The CDR3 sequence is CARDGGFKGSYGYTF. As DNA, the CDR3 is TGTGCCAGGGACGGGGGATTTAAGGGGAGCTATGGCTACACCTTC.